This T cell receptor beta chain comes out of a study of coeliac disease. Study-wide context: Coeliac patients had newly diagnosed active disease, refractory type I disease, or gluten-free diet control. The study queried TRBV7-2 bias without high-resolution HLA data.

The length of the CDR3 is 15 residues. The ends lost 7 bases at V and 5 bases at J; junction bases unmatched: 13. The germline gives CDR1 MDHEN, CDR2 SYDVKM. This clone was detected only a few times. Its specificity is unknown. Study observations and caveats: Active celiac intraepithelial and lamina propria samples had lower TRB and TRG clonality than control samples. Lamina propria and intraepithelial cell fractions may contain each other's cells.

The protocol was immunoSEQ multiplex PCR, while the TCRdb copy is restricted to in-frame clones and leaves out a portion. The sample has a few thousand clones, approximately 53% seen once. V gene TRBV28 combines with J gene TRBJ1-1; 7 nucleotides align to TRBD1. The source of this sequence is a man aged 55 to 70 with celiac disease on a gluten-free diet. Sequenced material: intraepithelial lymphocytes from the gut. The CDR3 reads CASIVGTASGTEAFF. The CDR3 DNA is TGTGCCAGCATCGTAGGGACAGCCTCGGGGACTGAAGCTTTCTTT. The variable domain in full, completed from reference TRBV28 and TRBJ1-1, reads DVKVTQSSRYLVKRTGEKVFLECVQDMDHENMFWYRQDPGLGLRLIYFSYDVKMKEKGDIPEGYSVSREKKERFSLILESASTNQTSMYLCASIVGTASGTEAFFGQGTRLTVV.